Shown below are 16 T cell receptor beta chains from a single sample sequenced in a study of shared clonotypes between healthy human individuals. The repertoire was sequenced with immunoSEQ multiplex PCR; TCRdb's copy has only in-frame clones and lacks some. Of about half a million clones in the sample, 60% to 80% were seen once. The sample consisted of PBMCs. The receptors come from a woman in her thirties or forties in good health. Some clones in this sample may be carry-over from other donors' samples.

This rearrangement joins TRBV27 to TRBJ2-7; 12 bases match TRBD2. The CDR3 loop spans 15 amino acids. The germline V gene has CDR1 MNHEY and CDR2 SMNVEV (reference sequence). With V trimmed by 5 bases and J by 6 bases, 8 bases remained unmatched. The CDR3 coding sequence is TGTGCCAGCAGTCAATCTAGCGGGAGGGTAAGCGAGCAGTACTTC. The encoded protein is CASSQSSGRVSEQYF.

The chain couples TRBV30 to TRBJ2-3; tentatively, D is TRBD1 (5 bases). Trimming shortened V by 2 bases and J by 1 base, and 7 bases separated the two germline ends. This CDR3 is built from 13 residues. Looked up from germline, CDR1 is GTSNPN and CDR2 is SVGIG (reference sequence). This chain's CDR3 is CAWSLGGTDTQYF. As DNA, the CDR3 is TGTGCCTGGAGTCTAGGGGGCACAGATACGCAGTATTTT.

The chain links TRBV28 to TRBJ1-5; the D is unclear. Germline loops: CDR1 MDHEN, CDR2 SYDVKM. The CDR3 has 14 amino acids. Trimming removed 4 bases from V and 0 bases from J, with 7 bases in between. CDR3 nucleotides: TGTGCCAGCAGTTCACAGCTTAGCAATCAGCCCCAGCATTTT. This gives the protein CASSSQLSNQPQHF.

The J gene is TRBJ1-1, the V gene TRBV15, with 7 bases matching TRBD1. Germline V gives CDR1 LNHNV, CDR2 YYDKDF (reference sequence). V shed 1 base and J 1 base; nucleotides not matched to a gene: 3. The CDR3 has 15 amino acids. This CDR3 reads CATSRVAGGNTEAFF. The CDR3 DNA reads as TGTGCCACCAGCAGAGTCGCAGGGGGGAACACTGAAGCTTTCTTT.

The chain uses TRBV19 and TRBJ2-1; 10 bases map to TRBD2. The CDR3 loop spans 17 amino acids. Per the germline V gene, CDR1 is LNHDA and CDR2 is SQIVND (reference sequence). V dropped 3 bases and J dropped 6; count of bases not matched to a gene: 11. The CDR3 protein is CASSILAGVFGINEQFF. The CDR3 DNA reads TGTGCCAGTAGTATCCTAGCGGGAGTATTTGGTATCAATGAGCAGTTCTTC.

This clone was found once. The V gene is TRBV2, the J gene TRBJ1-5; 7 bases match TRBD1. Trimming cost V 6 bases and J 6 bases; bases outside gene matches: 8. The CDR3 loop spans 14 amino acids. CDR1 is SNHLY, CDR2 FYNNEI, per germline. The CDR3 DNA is TGTGCCAGCAGCCGGAGACAGGGCGGTCAGCCCCAGCATTTT. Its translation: CASSRRQGGQPQHF. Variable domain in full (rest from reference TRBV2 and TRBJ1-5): EPEVTQTPSHQVTQMGQEVILRCVPISNHLYFYWYRQILGQKVEFLVSFYNNEISEKSEIFDDQFSVERPDGSNFTLKIRSTKLEDSAMYFCASSRRQGGQPQHFGDGTRLSIL.

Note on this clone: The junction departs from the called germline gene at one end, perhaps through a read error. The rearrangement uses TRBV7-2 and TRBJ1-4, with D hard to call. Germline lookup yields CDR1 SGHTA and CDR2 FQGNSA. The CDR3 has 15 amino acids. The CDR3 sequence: CASNLAPATNEKLFF. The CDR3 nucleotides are TGTGCCAGCAACTTAGCCCCAGCAACTAATGAAAAACTGTTTTTT.

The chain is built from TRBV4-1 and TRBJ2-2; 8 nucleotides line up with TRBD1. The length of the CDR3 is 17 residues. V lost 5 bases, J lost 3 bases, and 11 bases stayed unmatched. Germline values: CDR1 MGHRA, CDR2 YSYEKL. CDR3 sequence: CASSFPATGAHTGELFF. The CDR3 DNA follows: TGCGCCAGCAGCTTCCCAGCGACAGGGGCGCACACCGGGGAGCTGTTTTTT.

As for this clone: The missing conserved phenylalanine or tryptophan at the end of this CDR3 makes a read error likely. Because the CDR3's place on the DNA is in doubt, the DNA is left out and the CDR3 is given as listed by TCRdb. The CDR3 reads CASSQVLLL. The rearrangement links TRBV3-2 to TRBJ2-7. TRBV3-2 is a pseudogene locus. The CDR3 comprises 9 residues, both ends counted.

The CDR3 DNA is TGTGCCAGCAGCCAAATGGGGCGCGACCCCTACGAGCAGTACTTC. Its translation: CASSQMGRDPYEQYF. The V and J genes are TRBV14 and TRBJ2-7, with D possibly matching TRBD1 (5 bases). V was clipped by 2 bases and J by 2 bases, with 13 bases between them. Germline loops: CDR1 SGHDN, CDR2 FVKESK. This CDR3 contains 15 residues.

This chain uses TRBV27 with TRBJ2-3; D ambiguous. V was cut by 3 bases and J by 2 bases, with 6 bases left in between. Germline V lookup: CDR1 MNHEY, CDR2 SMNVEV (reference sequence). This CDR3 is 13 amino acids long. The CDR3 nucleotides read TGTGCCAGCAGTTTGAAGGCCACAGATACGCAGTATTTT. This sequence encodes CASSLKATDTQYF.

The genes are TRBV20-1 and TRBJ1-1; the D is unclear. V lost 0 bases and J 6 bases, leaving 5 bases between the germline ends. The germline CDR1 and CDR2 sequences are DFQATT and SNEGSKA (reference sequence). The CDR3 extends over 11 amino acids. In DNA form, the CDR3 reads TGCAGTGCTAGAGAAAGGCCTGAAGCTTTCTTT. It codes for CSARERPEAFF.

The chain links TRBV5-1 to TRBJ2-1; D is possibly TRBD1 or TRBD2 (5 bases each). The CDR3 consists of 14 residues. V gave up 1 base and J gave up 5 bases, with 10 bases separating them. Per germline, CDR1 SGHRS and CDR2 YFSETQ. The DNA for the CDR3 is TGCGCCAGCAGCTTGTTTGGGGGAGACAATGAGCAGTTCTTC. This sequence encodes CASSLFGGDNEQFF.

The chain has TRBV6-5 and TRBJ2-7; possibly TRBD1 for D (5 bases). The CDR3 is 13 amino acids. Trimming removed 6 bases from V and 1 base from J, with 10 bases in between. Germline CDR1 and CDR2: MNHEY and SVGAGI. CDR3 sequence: CASRTTASYEQYF. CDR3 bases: TGTGCCAGCAGAACGACAGCTTCCTACGAGCAGTACTTC.

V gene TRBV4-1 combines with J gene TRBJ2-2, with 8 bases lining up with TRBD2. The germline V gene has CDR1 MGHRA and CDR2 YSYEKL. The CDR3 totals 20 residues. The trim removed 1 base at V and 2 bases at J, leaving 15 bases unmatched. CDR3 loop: CASSQGGWISGKINTGELFF. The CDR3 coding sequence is TGCGCCAGCAGCCAAGGAGGTTGGATTAGCGGGAAAATAAACACCGGGGAGCTGTTTTTT.

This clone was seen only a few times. The CDR3: CASSWSEIYEQYF. The CDR3 DNA follows: TGTGCCAGCAGTTGGAGTGAGATCTACGAGCAGTACTTC. The chain joins TRBV6-1 to TRBJ2-7; D is unclear. Trimming stripped 5 bases from V and 3 bases from J, with 11 bases between. The germline CDR1 and CDR2 sequences are MNHNS and SASEGT. The CDR3 runs to 13 residues.